The 8 T cell receptor beta chains presented below share a single source sample, sequenced in a study of tumor-infiltrating lymphocytes in localized non-small cell lung cancer. The protocol was immunoSEQ multiplex PCR, while the TCRdb copy is restricted to in-frame clones and leaves out a portion. The data show 9,000 to 15,000 clones, with 76% seen just once and 17% held by the top ten. Material: uninvolved lung tissue not adjacent to the tumor. The receptors stem from a human donor with non-small cell lung cancer.

The rearrangement joins TRBV6-5 to TRBJ2-2; D tentatively fits TRBD1 or TRBD2 (6 bases each). Germline V gene data show CDR1 as MNHEY and CDR2 as SVGAGI. The CDR3 is 14 amino acids. V was shortened by 4 bases and J by 8 bases, with 14 bases between the two germline ends. CDR3 residues: CASSWRGVGGELFF. DNA of the CDR3: TGTGCCAGCAGTTGGAGGGGGGTTGGAGGGGAGCTGTTTTTT.

This sequence joins TRBV27 and TRBJ2-2, with a tentative D call TRBD2 (6 bases). The CDR3 runs 14 residues. The germline gives CDR1 MNHEY, CDR2 SMNVEV (reference sequence). Trimming took off 5 bases at V and 5 bases at J, with 12 bases between the two ends. The DNA for the CDR3 is TGTGCCAGCAGTCACCTAGCGAGGACCGGGGAGCTGTTTTTT. It codes for CASSHLARTGELFF.

This clone was detected once. This rearrangement joins TRBV28 to TRBJ2-7; 10 bases agree with TRBD2. This CDR3 spans 13 amino acids. Trimming cost V 10 bases and J 3 bases; bases outside gene matches: 6. The germline CDR1 and CDR2 sequences are MDHEN and SYDVKM. The CDR3 reads CATDVAGGYEQYF. CDR3 DNA sequence: TGTGCCACCGACGTAGCGGGAGGCTACGAGCAGTACTTC.

V gene TRBV29-1 combines with J gene TRBJ2-7; D is undetermined. Germline CDR1 is SQVTM and CDR2 is ANQGSEA. This CDR3 has 11 residues. V gave up 4 bases and J gave up 2 bases, with 6 bases separating them. CDR3 DNA: TGCAGCGTTGCCACCACCTACGAGCAGTACTTC. Amino acid sequence: CSVATTYEQYF.

The V and J genes are TRBV4-3 and TRBJ1-2; D uncertain. The CDR3 loop spans 15 amino acids. V gave up 0 bases and J gave up 4 bases, with 12 bases separating them. Germline loops: CDR1 LGHNA, CDR2 YSLEER. In DNA form, the CDR3 reads TGCGCCAGCAGCCAAGATGGGAGGGTAGGCTATGGCTACACCTTC. This encodes CASSQDGRVGYGYTF.

The rearrangement joins TRBV7-3 to TRBJ2-1; 7 nucleotides match TRBD1. This CDR3 region has 14 residues. Looked up from germline, CDR1 is SGHTA and CDR2 is FQGTGA. The trim removed 4 bases at V and 0 bases at J, leaving 0 bases unmatched. DNA for the CDR3: TGTGCCAGCAGCTCAGGGGGCTCCTACAATGAGCAGTTCTTC. Translation: CASSSGGSYNEQFF.

This chain connects TRBV2 to TRBJ2-5; D possibly uses TRBD1 or TRBD2 (5 bases each). The V end lost 4 bases, the J end lost 2 bases, and 8 bases lay between the germline ends. The length of the CDR3 is 13 residues. CDR1 is SNHLY and CDR2 is FYNNEI in the germline V gene. CDR3 bases: TGTGCCAGCAGTGGGGACGGACAAGAGACCCAGTACTTC. The encoded protein is CASSGDGQETQYF.

This rearrangement joins TRBV6-6 to TRBJ1-1; D is unclear. Trimming took 0 bases from V and 3 from J, leaving 14 bases between them. The CDR3 loop spans 16 amino acids. Germline CDR1 reads MNHNY; CDR2 reads SVGAGI (reference sequence). In DNA, the CDR3 is TGTGCCAGCAGTTACTCCTCGACGAGGGCGGACACTGAAGCTTTCTTT. It codes for CASSYSSTRADTEAFF.